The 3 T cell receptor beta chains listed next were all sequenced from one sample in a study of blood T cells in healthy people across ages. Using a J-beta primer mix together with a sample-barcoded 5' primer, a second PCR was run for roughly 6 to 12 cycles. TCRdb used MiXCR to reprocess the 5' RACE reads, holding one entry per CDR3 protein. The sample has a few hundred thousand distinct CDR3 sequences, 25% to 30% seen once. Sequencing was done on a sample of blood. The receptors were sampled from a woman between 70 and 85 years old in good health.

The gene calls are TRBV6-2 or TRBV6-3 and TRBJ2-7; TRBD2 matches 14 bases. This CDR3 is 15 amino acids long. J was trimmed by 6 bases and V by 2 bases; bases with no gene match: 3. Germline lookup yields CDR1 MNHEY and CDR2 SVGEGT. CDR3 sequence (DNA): TGTGCCAGCAGTTACAGGACTAGCGGGAGGCGCGAGCAGTACTTC. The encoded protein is CASSYRTSGRREQYF.

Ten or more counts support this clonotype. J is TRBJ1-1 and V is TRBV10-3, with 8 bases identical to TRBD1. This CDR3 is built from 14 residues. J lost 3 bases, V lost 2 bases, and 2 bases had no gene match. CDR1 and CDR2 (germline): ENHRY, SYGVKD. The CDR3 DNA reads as TGTGCCATCAGTGAGACAGGGGGGGACACTGAAGCTTTCTTT. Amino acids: CAISETGGDTEAFF.

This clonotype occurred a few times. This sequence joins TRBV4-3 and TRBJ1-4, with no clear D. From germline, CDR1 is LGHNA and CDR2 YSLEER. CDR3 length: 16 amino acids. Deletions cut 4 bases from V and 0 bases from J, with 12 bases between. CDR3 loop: CASSPKASSTNEKLFF. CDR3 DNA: TGCGCCAGCAGCCCCAAGGCCTCCTCAACTAATGAAAAACTGTTTTTT.